This T cell receptor (beta chain) was recovered during a study of identical twins. Overall study results and limits: Cross-sectional statistical analysis was relied on for the conclusions, without the same donors being followed. Whereas memory repertoires showed no such difference, abundant cord blood beta clonotypes carried fewer insertions.

A remark on this clonotype: Antigen specificity is unknown.

Healthy Caucasian donors formed the entire cohort. Template switching, a step in the protocol, added a universal primer site, and cDNA carried unique molecular identifiers. TCRdb re-called the 5' RACE reads with MiXCR, one entry per CDR3 protein. Among about 530,000 distinct CDR3 sequences listed, 13% to 15% were seen once. The germline CDR1 and CDR2 sequences are SGHNT and YYREEE (reference sequence). With 0 bases removed from V and 2 bases from J, the gap between germline ends came to 15 bases. The CDR3 length is 16 residues. This sample also belongs to another study, concerning yellow fever vaccine responses in identical twins.

This chain uses TRBV5-4 with TRBJ2-7, with D uncertain. The sequence derives from a woman between 18 and 30 years old in good health. The source material was CD4+ T cells sorted from blood. As DNA, the CDR3 is TGTGCCAGCAGCTTGGAATCGATCCCAAACCCCTACGAGCAGTACTTC. Protein: CASSLESIPNPYEQYF.